A selection of T cell receptor beta chains follows, all from one sample in a study of T cells in Graves' hyperthyroidism and ophthalmopathy. A single record per CDR3 protein comes from TCRdb applying MiXCR to the multiplex PCR reads. The sample contains roughly 180,000 distinct CDR3 sequences, around 15% of which appear only once. The sequencing sample was made of blood. The receptors shown here come from a woman between 45 and 65 years old with Graves' hyperthyroidism. CDR3s include the opening cysteine and the closing phenylalanine or tryptophan. The order of the fields is V gene, D gene, J gene, clone size, CDR3 DNA, CDR3 protein. A D gene is named only where the DNA matches it firmly. Clone size is shown for a subset of rows, as once, few, many or a class of expanded clone.

v_call: TRBV20-1
d_call: .
j_call: TRBJ2-1
clone_size: many
cdr3_nt: TGCAGTGCCCGCTCTAGGGACCGCTCCTACAATGAGCAGTTCTTC
cdr3_aa: CSARSRDRSYNEQFF

v_call: TRBV20-1
d_call: .
j_call: TRBJ2-7
clone_size: .
cdr3_nt: TGCAGTGCTAGACGAGAACCCTACGAGCAGTACTTC
cdr3_aa: CSARREPYEQYF

v_call: TRBV7-9
d_call: TRBD2
j_call: TRBJ2-7
clone_size: many
cdr3_nt: TGTGCCAGCAGCTTAGCGACCACTACGGGACTAGCCTACGAGCAGTACTTC
cdr3_aa: CASSLATTTGLAYEQYF

v_call: TRBV11-1
d_call: TRBD1
j_call: TRBJ2-3
clone_size: many
cdr3_nt: TGTGCCAGCAACGTCCCGGGACAGGGGTCAGATACGCAGTATTTT
cdr3_aa: CASNVPGQGSDTQYF

v_call: TRBV12-3/TRBV12-4
d_call: TRBD1
j_call: TRBJ1-2
clone_size: many
cdr3_nt: TGTGCCAGCAGTTACTCGTACAGGGGGCGAAGCTATGGCTACACCTTC
cdr3_aa: CASSYSYRGRSYGYTF

v_call: TRBV6-1
d_call: .
j_call: TRBJ2-3
clone_size: .
cdr3_nt: TGTGCCAGCAGTCCGGCGGTTAGGCGAATCCGAACCCTAACAGATACGCAGTATTTT
cdr3_aa: CASSPAVRRIRTLTDTQYF

v_call: TRBV7-8
d_call: .
j_call: TRBJ2-1
clone_size: many
cdr3_nt: TGTGCCAGCAGCTTAGAGGGGCTCGGGCAGTTCTTC
cdr3_aa: CASSLEGLGQFF

v_call: TRBV11-2
d_call: .
j_call: TRBJ2-3
clone_size: many
cdr3_nt: TGTGCCAGCAGCTTAGATCTGGGACAATATACGCAGTATTTT
cdr3_aa: CASSLDLGQYTQYF

v_call: TRBV19
d_call: .
j_call: TRBJ1-1
clone_size: .
cdr3_nt: TGTGCCAGTGGGTGGCATTCGAACTCTGAAGCTTTCTTT
cdr3_aa: CASGWHSNSEAFF

v_call: TRBV6-5
d_call: TRBD1
j_call: TRBJ1-1
clone_size: many
cdr3_nt: TGTGCCAGCAGTTACAAGACAGGGTGGACTGAAGCTTTCTTT
cdr3_aa: CASSYKTGWTEAFF